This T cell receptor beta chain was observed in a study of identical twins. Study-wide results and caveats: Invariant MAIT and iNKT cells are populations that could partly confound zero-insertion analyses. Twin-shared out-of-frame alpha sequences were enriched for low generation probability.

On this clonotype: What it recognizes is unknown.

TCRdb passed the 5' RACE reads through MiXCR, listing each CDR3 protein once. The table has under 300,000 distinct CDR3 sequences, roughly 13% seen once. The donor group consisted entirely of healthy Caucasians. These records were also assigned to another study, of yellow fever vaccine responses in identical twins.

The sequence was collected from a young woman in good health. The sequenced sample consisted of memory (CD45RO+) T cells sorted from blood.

CDR3 amino acids: CSVLRQGVDYGYTF. Here the CDR3 DNA reads TGCAGCGTTCTGAGACAGGGGGTAGACTATGGCTACACCTTC. The chain has TRBV29-1 and TRBJ1-2, with TRBD1 matching over 9 bases. The CDR3 loop spans 14 amino acids. J was trimmed by 3 bases and V by 5 bases; bases with no gene match: 7. CDR1 and CDR2 (germline): SQVTM, ANQGSEA.